The subject of this entry is one T cell receptor beta chain. The count of this clone is one. It has no known antigen specificity. Per-base quality was not reported, and no clone a single base away is much larger than it. The data were obtained in a study of shared clonotypes between healthy human individuals (TCRdb year 2020). For the study in its entirety: Two women and a few men aged 18 to 49 years were included in the cohort. For each donor, CD4 naive and CD4 memory were each run on three plates, CD8 naive on two plates, and CD8 memory on one plate. The study deeply sequenced blood TCR repertoires of about five healthy adults to estimate repertoire size and the extent of clonotype sharing between individuals. Libraries were prepared and TCR repertoires were sequenced by different laboratories using diverse techniques, in order to increase sequencing depth and limit assay-specific biases. Between about 0.8 and 9.5 billion PBMCs per donor were obtained by leukapheresis.

Donors were healthy HIV-negative adults with no recently reported acute infections or vaccinations. Only Caucasian adults living in Nashville, Tennessee, USA were represented among the donors. CD4+ T cells were enriched by magnetic negative selection; naive cells were then positively selected on CD45RA, and the negative fraction formed the memory subset. Blood was obtained by leukapheresis, after which PBMCs were separated by Ficoll-Histopaque density gradient centrifugation and cryopreserved in liquid nitrogen vapor phase. Purity and quantity of every magnetically sorted T cell population were checked by analytical flow cytometry. Genomic DNA was isolated from each sorted fraction and quantified by UV absorbance on a Nanodrop 2000c. TCR CDR3 regions were amplified from genomic DNA by multiplex PCR using the deep immunoSEQ assay. Genomic DNA extracted from each cell subset was distributed evenly over all wells of several immunoSEQ 96-well plates, and each plate served as one replicate. Each replicate PCR for sorted subsets received 200 ng genomic DNA, equal to roughly 33,000 T cell genomes. Purified libraries were measured with a Qubit 3.0 fluorometer, size-checked on a Bioanalyzer 2100, and measured again with the KAPA Library Quantification kit. Every immunoSEQ 96-well plate was sequenced on a separate single-read 150-cycle Illumina NextSeq 550 flow cell. For the original study's pipeline: Because the immunoSEQ output held only junctional sequences and lacked quality scores, the filtering could not match the filtering applied to full-length reads. To assign V/J genes and CDR3, sequences were annotated using PyIR, a Python wrapper for IgBLAST v1.9, with IMGT germline references. Reads were removed for weak V/J assignments (E-value above 1e-6), missing CDR3, stop codons, out-of-frame junctions, or ambiguous translated residues. V3J clonotypes were defined as sequences sharing an identical inferred V gene, J gene, and CDR3 amino acid sequence. To compute the percentage overlap between repertoires, the number of shared unique clonotypes was divided by the size of the smaller repertoire. Repertoire richness was assessed with RTK rarefaction, the Chao1 estimator, and Recon v2.1 estimates of unobserved clonotypes. OLGA was used to compute generation probabilities for all TCRbeta clonotypes that the gDNA method yielded from a handful of donors. TCRdb obtained this table from immuneACCESS and retained in-frame rearrangements with V and J assigned. These tables miss some clones; where compared with another copy, unresolved V genes account for less than half of the shortfall, and the remainder is unexplained. D and trimming were read from the DNA, whereas the V and J calls and clone size are those reported in that table. Counted in this sample were hundreds of thousands of clones; about 80% of them appeared once. Around 1.8% of the sample lies in the top ten.

The CDR1 and CDR2 encoded by the germline V gene (reference sequence) are SEHNR and FQNEAQ. Relative to germline, V is 2 bases shorter and J is 2 bases shorter, with 9 bases between their ends. The CDR3 runs 14 residues from the cysteine to the phenylalanine. The retained sequence is limited to the CDR3, 42 bases, with the frame set at the first base. Study-wide conclusions, independent of this receptor: Sampling was restricted to blood, and TCR repertoires in tissues likely differ from the TCR repertoires found in blood. Based on pairwise subsampling, the degree of clonotype sharing among donors was expected to be affected by sequencing depth. Estimated clonotype richness was generally larger for naive than for memory subsets. Sharing across a few donors was observed for roughly 5% of naive CD4, around 3.5% of naive CD8, 2% to 2.5% of memory CD4, and about 0.4% of memory CD8 clonotypes. Incomplete sequencing was indicated by rarefaction of sorted-subset datasets, despite the large sequencing depth. Clonotypes shared by all four sorted-subset donors showed higher generation probabilities than non-shared clonotypes. Because the study included only a small number of donors, the genetic and exposure-history diversity represented was limited.

This receptor was identified in a woman in her 30s in good health. Sequencing was performed on memory CD4+ T cells sorted from blood. Reading the label with the study, this specimen's cell subset or site is: CD45RA-negative fraction. The chain is made from TRBV7-9 and TRBJ1-1; there is no confident call for the D gene. The CDR3 has the sequence CASSLLQANTEAFF. DNA sequence: TGTGCCAGCAGCTTACTTCAGGCTAACACTGAAGCTTTCTTT.